One sample yielded the 13 T cell receptor beta chains listed below, sequenced in a study of early T cells in non-severe SARS-CoV-2 infection (dated by TCRdb to 2020 to 2022). To prepare the library, 5' RACE was applied. Instrument used: NextSeq 500. The public reads were reprocessed in TCRdb via fastp at Q25 and MiXCR, keeping in-frame beta chains. CDR3 protein sequences are deduplicated, and each keeps its most common genes and DNA. Within this sample are roughly 27,000 distinct CDR3 sequences, with less than 10% of them counted one time only. Clones ranked in the top ten supply around 15% of the sample. The sequenced material came from whole blood. These TCRs come from an adult who was a healthcare worker with PCR-confirmed SARS-CoV-2 infection or an uninfected control (not recorded which).

This clonotype was picked up many times. The chain joins TRBV11-3 to TRBJ1-1; TRBD1 might be the D (6 bases). There are 14 residues in the CDR3. V was cut by 5 bases and J by 1 base, with 11 bases left in between. The germline V gene has CDR1 SGHNT and CDR2 YENEEA. The CDR3 loop is CASSRGTPNTEAFF. As DNA, the CDR3 is TGTGCCAGCAGCCGCGGGACACCGAACACTGAAGCTTTCTTT.

This clonotype came up many times. The gene calls are TRBV5-4 and TRBJ1-2; D not resolved. The V end was cut by 1 base, the J end by 1 base, with 5 bases between. CDR3 length: 13 amino acids. Germline CDR1 SGHNT, CDR2 YYREEE (reference sequence). CDR3 sequence reads: CASSLNSNYGYTF. CDR3 in DNA: TGTGCCAGCAGCTTGAACAGTAACTATGGCTACACCTTC.

Ten or more counts support this clonotype. The chain combines TRBV4-3 with TRBJ2-3, with D maybe TRBD2 (5 bases). Per germline, CDR1 LGHNA and CDR2 YSLEER. V lost 3 bases to trimming and J lost 6 bases, with 25 bases between them. The CDR3 extends over 18 amino acids. CDR3 protein: CASSQRIGGRGNWDTQYF. The CDR3 DNA reads TGCGCCAGCAGCCAGCGTATAGGTGGCAGAGGGAATTGGGATACGCAGTATTTT.

This rearrangement joins TRBV6-2 or TRBV6-3 to TRBJ2-7; 9 nucleotides align to TRBD1. Unmatched junction bases numbered 15, after V lost 5 bases and J lost 7 bases. Germline CDR1 and CDR2: MNHEY and SVGEGT. This CDR3 is built from 16 residues. The CDR3 protein is CASSPIGQGMEEEQYF. CDR3 bases: TGTGCCAGCAGTCCAATCGGACAGGGGATGGAGGAAGAGCAGTACTTC.

This clonotype showed up many times. The chain uses TRBV2 and TRBJ1-6; D is possibly TRBD1 (6 bases). The V gene's germline CDR1 is SNHLY and CDR2 FYNNEI. The CDR3 covers 14 residues. Trimming removed 5 bases from V and 6 bases from J, with 11 bases in between. Written as DNA, the CDR3 is TGTGCCAGCAGTCCGACAGGAGTTAATTCACCCCTCCACTTT. This translates into CASSPTGVNSPLHF. Supplemented by reference TRBV2 and TRBJ1-6, the full variable domain reads EPEVTQTPSHQVTQMGQEVILRCVPISNHLYFYWYRQILGQKVEFLVSFYNNEISEKSEIFDDQFSVERPDGSNFTLKIRSTKLEDSAMYFCASSPTGVNSPLHFGNGTRLTVT.

At least ten counts were recorded for this clonotype. The rearrangement joins TRBV11-3 to TRBJ2-1, with no clear D. CDR3 length: 12 amino acids. Germline assignment: CDR1 SGHNT and CDR2 YENEEA. Trimming stripped 1 base from V and 8 bases from J, with 6 bases between. CDR3 DNA sequence: TGTGCCAGCAGCTTAGGAGCCGATGAGCAGTTCTTC. Translation gives CASSLGADEQFF. Based on the CDR3 plus reference TRBV11-3 and TRBJ2-1, the full variable domain is EAGVVQSPRYKIIEKKQPVAFWCNPISGHNTLYWYLQNLGQGPELLIRYENEEAVDDSQLPKDRFSAERLKGVDSTLKIQPAELGDSAVYLCASSLGADEQFFGPGTRLTVL.

There are a few counts of this clonotype. V is TRBV12-3 or TRBV12-4 and J is TRBJ1-5; D unclear. The length of the CDR3 is 13 residues. The V end lost 2 bases, the J end lost 4 bases, and 6 bases lay between the germline ends. This CDR3 is CASSLRLNQPQHF. The CDR3 DNA reads as TGTGCCAGCAGTTTAAGGTTGAATCAGCCCCAGCATTTT.

This clonotype came up many times. The V and J genes are TRBV20-1 and TRBJ2-6; the D gene could be TRBD1 or TRBD2 (5 bases each). Trimming shortened V by 2 bases and J by 2 bases, and 10 bases separated the two germline ends. Germline CDR1 and CDR2: DFQATT and SNEGSKA (reference sequence). The CDR3 length is 15 residues. This CDR3 is CSARPGTAGANVLTF. CDR3 nucleotides: TGCAGTGCTAGACCCGGGACGGCTGGGGCCAACGTCCTGACTTTC.

This clonotype was seen at least ten times. The chain employs TRBV4-1 and TRBJ2-3; 11 bases agree with TRBD2. V was pared by 8 bases and J by 6 bases, with 7 bases of the junction left unmatched. Germline CDR1 is MGHRA and CDR2 is YSYEKL. The length of the CDR3 is 14 residues. CDR3 coding DNA: TGCGCCAGCGCCACTAGCGGGGGCTCGGATACGCAGTATTTT. It codes for CASATSGGSDTQYF.

This clonotype was seen more than once but under ten times. V usage is TRBV12-3 or TRBV12-4 and J usage is TRBJ2-7; TRBD2 is a possible D gene (5 bases). The V and J ends lost 4 bases and 4 bases respectively, with 17 bases between them. This CDR3 is built from 15 residues. CDR3 in DNA: TGTGCCAGCAGTTGGGGTCGGTGGACGGGGTACGAGCAGTACTTC. It encodes CASSWGRWTGYEQYF.

At least ten counts were recorded for this clonotype. The J gene is TRBJ2-5, the V gene TRBV24-1; D is perhaps TRBD1 or TRBD2 (5 bases each). The V end was cut by 7 bases, the J end by 5 bases, with 16 bases between. CDR1 is KGHDR and CDR2 is SFDVKD in the germline V gene. CDR3 length equals 14 residues. CDR3 amino acids: CATREPGPGETQYF. CDR3 bases: TGTGCCACCAGGGAACCGGGACCTGGGGAGACCCAGTACTTC.

This clonotype was recorded many times. The CDR3 reads CASSLTGVWSPLHF. CDR3 nucleotide sequence: TGTGCCAGCAGCCTGACAGGTGTGTGGTCACCCCTCCACTTT. This sequence joins TRBV7-2 and TRBJ1-6, with a tentative D call TRBD1 (6 bases). This CDR3 comprises 14 residues. Germline lookup yields CDR1 SGHTA and CDR2 FQGNSA. V was shortened by 5 bases and J by 10 bases, with 15 bases between the two germline ends.

This clonotype was observed at least ten times. The chain employs TRBV15 and TRBJ2-3; TRBD2 matches at 10 bases. CDR1 and CDR2 (germline): LNHNV, YYDKDF (reference sequence). The J segment lost 4 bases and the V segment lost 1 base, leaving 2 bases of the junction unmatched. The CDR3 covers 15 residues. The CDR3 bases are TGTGCCACCAGCAGAGCCGGACTAGCGGCAGATACGCAGTATTTT. Its translation: CATSRAGLAADTQYF.